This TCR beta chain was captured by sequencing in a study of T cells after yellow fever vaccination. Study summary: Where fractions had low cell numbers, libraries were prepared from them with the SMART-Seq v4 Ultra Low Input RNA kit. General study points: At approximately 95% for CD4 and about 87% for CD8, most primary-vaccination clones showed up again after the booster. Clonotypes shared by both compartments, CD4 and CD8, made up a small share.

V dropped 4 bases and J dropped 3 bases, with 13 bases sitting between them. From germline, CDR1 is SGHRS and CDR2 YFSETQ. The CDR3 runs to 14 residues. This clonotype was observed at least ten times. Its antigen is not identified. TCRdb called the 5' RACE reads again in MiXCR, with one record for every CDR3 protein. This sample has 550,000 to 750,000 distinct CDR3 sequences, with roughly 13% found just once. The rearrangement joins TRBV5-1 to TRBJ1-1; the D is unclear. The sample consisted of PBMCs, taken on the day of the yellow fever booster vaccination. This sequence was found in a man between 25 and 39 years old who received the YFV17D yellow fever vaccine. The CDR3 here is CASSPDWEDTEAFF. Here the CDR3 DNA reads TGCGCCAGCAGCCCCGATTGGGAAGACACTGAAGCTTTCTTT.